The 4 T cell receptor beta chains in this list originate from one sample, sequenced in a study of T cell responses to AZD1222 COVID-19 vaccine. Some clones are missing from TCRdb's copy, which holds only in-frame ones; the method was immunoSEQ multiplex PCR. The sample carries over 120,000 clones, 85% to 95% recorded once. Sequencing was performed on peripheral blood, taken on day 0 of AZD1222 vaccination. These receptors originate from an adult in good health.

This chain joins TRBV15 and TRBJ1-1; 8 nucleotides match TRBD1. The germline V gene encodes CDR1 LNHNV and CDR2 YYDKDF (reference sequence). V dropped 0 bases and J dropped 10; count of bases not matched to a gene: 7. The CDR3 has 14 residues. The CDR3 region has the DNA TGTGCCACCAGCAGAGACCGAACCGGGACAGGAGCTTTCTTT. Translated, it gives CATSRDRTGTGAFF.

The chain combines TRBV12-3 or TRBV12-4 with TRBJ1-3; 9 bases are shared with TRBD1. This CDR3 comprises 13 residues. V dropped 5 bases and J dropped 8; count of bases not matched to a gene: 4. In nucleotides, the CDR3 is TGTGCCAGCAGTCAGACAGGGGGGGACACCATATATTTT. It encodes CASSQTGGDTIYF.

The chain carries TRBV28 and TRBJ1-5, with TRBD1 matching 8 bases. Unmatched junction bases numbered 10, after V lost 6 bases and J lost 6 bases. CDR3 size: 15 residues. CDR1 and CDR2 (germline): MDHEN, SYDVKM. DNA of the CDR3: TGTGCCAGCAGCTCCCAGGGGGCTAATCGTCAGCCCCAGCATTTT. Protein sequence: CASSSQGANRQPQHF. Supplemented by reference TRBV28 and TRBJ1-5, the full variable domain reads DVKVTQSSRYLVKRTGEKVFLECVQDMDHENMFWYRQDPGLGLRLIYFSYDVKMKEKGDIPEGYSVSREKKERFSLILESASTNQTSMYLCASSSQGANRQPQHFGDGTRLSIL.

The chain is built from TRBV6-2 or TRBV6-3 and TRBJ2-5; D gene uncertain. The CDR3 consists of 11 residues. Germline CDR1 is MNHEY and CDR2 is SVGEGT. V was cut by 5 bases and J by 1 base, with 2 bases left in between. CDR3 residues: CASSPQETQYF. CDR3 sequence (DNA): TGTGCCAGCAGTCCCCAAGAGACCCAGTACTTC.